This is a list of T cell receptor beta chains from one sample in a study of human T cells and chemical hapten exposure. MiXCR was run by TCRdb on the RACE reads, yielding one entry per CDR3 protein. The sample records approximately 90,000 distinct CDR3 sequences, roughly an eighth being singletons. Sequenced material: whole blood, taken in connection with sensitization to the hapten diphenylcyclopropenone (DPC). The receptor set was obtained from a woman aged 40 to 50 with alopecia areata. Some clones in this sample may be carry-over from other donors' samples. CDR3s include the opening cysteine and the closing phenylalanine or tryptophan. A D gene is named only where the DNA matches it firmly. The size entry is marked missing in some rows and otherwise reads once, few, many or a size class.

CDR3 DNA	CDR3 protein	clone size	D gene	V gene	J gene
TGTGCCAGCAGGGGAAGAACAGGAATGACTTCACCCCTCCACTTT	CASRGRTGMTSPLHF	many	-	TRBV12-3/TRBV12-4	TRBJ1-6
TGCAGCGCTGCGGTATTTGGCGAGCAGTACTTC	CSAAVFGEQYF	-	-	TRBV29-1	TRBJ2-7
TGTGCCACCAGTGATGGCAGCACAGATACGCAGTATTTT	CATSDGSTDTQYF	-	-	TRBV24-1	TRBJ2-3
TGCAGTGCATCGGGAGGATCAGATACGCAGTATTTT	CSASGGSDTQYF	many	TRBD2	TRBV20-1	TRBJ2-3
TGTGCCAGCAGCTCCCTACAGACAGGTTCCCGCACAGATACGCAGTATTTT	CASSSLQTGSRTDTQYF	-	-	TRBV7-6	TRBJ2-3
TGTGCCAGCAGTTTAGGAGGGTTTGGCCATGAGCAGTTCTTC	CASSLGGFGHEQFF	few	-	TRBV28	TRBJ2-1
TGTGCCAGTAGTCCAGGGGGCTTGTATCAGCCCCAGCATTTT	CASSPGGLYQPQHF	many	TRBD1	TRBV19	TRBJ1-5
TGTGCCAGCAGTCCCACGTCGGACAGATTCACAGATACGCAGTATTTT	CASSPTSDRFTDTQYF	many	-	TRBV28	TRBJ2-3
TGTGCCAGCAGAGGGGGAATAAACACTGAAGCTTTCTTT	CASRGGINTEAFF	many	-	TRBV12-3/TRBV12-4	TRBJ1-1
TGTGCCAGCAGAAAGAGGGTTACACTTTTAAATGATTTCTTC	CASRKRVTLLNDFF	many	-	TRBV21-1	TRBJ2-1
TGTGCCAGCAGTTTTCGACAGGGAAACACTGAAGCTTTCTTT	CASSFRQGNTEAFF	-	TRBD1	TRBV28	TRBJ1-1
TGCGCCAGCAGTTTCCTCCCCGGGACAGGGGGAAACACCGGGGAGCTGTTTTTT	CASSFLPGTGGNTGELFF	-	TRBD1	TRBV5-1	TRBJ2-2
TGTGCCAGCAGCCCAGGGTTGGGTAAGCAGTACTTC	CASSPGLGKQYF	-	-	TRBV21-1	TRBJ2-7
TGTGCCAGCAGCCAAGTCAGCGGGAGGATGAGTGAGCAGTTCTTC	CASSQVSGRMSEQFF	-	TRBD2	TRBV14	TRBJ2-1
TGTGCCTGGAGTGTACTGTGGGGTAGGGAGACCCAGTACTTC	CAWSVLWGRETQYF	few	-	TRBV30	TRBJ2-5
TGTGCCAGCAGCGTAGGGGACAGCTACGAGCAGTACTTC	CASSVGDSYEQYF	-	TRBD1	TRBV9	TRBJ2-7
TGTGCCAGCTCACCTGGTCGGTCGGACGAGCAGTACTTC	CASSPGRSDEQYF	few	-	TRBV18	TRBJ2-7
TGTGCCAGCAGCCCTCCCCAACTAGAGGGCTTGTTCGGGACCCAGTACTTC	CASSPPQLEGLFGTQYF	many	-	TRBV7-9	TRBJ2-5
TGTGCCAGCAGTCCTCCTTTTACAGATACGCAGTATTTT	CASSPPFTDTQYF	once	-	TRBV28	TRBJ2-3
TGCAGCGTTGTGTCAGGGGATTATGGCTACACCTTC	CSVVSGDYGYTF	few	-	TRBV29-1	TRBJ1-2
TGTGCCAGCAGGGGGACCAGTAACACCGGGGAGCTGTTTTTT	CASRGTSNTGELFF	many	-	TRBV3-1	TRBJ2-2
TGTGCCAGCAGCTCACGTCTAGCGAGCCAAGAGACCCAGTACTTC	CASSSRLASQETQYF	many	-	TRBV7-9	TRBJ2-5
TGCAGTGCTGTCCGGGCCGCCGGTCTCACTGAAGCTTTCTTT	CSAVRAAGLTEAFF	few	-	TRBV20-1	TRBJ1-1
TGTGCCAGCAGCGGAGGGACAACGCAAGAGACCCAGTACTTC	CASSGGTTQETQYF	few	-	TRBV14	TRBJ2-5
TGCGCCAGCAGGTCCCCGGGACAGGGGAACGAGCAGTACTTC	CASRSPGQGNEQYF	-	TRBD1	TRBV4-1	TRBJ2-7
TGTGCCAGCAGTCAGGGGAGGGGAAATTCACCCCTCCACTTT	CASSQGRGNSPLHF	-	-	TRBV6-6	TRBJ1-6